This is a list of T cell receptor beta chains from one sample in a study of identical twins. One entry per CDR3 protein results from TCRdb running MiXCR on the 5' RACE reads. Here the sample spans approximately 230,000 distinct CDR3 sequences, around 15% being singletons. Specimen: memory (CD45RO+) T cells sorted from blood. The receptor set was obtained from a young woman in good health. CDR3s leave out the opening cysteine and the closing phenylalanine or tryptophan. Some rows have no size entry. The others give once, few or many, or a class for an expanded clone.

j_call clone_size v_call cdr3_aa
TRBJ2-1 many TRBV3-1 ASSQDPQPKF
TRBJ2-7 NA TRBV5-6 ASSLSGPTLYEQY
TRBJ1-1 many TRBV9 ASSVAANTEAF
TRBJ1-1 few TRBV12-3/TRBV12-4 ASSTRTGNTEAF
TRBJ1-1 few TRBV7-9 ASSLRTDTEAF
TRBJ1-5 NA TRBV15 ATSRDGGRNQPQH
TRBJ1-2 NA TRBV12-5 ASGAGSFFNYGYT
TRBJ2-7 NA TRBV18 ASSSLRSEQY
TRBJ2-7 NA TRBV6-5 ASSYSPSSSYEQY
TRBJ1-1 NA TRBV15 ATSRDRVTVTEAF
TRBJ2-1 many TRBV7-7 ASSFTVAGVNEQF
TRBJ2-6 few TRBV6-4 ASSNGSGANVLT
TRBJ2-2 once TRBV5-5 GSSRGQGWAGELF
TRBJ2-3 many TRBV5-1 ASSDLSGSIFTQY